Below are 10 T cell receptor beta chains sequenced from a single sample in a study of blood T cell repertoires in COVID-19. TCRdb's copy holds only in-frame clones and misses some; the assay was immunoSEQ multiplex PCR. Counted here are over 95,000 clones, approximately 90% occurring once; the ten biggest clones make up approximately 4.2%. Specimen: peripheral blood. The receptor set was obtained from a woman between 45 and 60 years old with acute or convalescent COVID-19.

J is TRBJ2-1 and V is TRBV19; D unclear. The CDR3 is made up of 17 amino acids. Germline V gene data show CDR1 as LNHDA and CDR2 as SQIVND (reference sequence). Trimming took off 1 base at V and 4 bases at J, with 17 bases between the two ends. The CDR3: CASSIAARVNRYNEQFF. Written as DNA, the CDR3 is TGTGCCAGTAGTATAGCGGCCCGCGTTAACAGATACAATGAGCAGTTCTTC. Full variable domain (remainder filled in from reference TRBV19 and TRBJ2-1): DGGITQSPKYLFRKEGQNVTLSCEQNLNHDAMYWYRQDPGQGLRLIYYSQIVNDFQKGDIAEGYSVSREKKESFPLTVTSAQKNPTAFYLCASSIAARVNRYNEQFFGPGTRLTVL.

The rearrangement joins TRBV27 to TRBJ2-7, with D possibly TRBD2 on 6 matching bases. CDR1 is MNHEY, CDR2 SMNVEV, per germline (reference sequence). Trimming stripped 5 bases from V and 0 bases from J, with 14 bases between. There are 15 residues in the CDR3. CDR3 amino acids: CASSPPGGFSYEQYF. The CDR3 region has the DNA TGTGCCAGCAGTCCCCCCGGAGGGTTCTCCTACGAGCAGTACTTC.

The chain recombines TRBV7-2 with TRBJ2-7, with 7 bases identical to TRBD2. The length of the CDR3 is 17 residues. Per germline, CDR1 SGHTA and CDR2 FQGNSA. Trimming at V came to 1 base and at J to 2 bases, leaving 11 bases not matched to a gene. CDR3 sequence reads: CASSLGRGLAVTYEQYF. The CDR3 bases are TGTGCCAGCAGCTTAGGGCGAGGGCTAGCGGTCACCTACGAGCAGTACTTC.

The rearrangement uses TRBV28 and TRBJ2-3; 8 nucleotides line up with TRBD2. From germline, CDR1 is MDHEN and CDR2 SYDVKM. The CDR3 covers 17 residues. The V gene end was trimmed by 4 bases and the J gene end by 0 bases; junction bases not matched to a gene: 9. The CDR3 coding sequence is TGTGCCAGCAGTTGGCTGACCGGGACTAGAAGCACAGATACGCAGTATTTT. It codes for CASSWLTGTRSTDTQYF.

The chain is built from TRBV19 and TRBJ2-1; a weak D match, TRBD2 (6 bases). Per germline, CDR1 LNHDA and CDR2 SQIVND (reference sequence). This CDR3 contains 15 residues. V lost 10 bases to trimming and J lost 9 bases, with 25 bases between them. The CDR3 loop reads CATLSPGLTRGEQFF. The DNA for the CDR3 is TGTGCCACCCTAAGCCCGGGACTCACGAGGGGTGAGCAGTTCTTC.

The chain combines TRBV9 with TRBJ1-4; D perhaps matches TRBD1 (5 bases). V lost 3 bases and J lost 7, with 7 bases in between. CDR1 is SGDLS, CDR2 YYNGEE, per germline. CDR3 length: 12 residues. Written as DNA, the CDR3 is TGTGCCAGCAGCGACGACAGTGAAAAACTGTTTTTT. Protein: CASSDDSEKLFF.

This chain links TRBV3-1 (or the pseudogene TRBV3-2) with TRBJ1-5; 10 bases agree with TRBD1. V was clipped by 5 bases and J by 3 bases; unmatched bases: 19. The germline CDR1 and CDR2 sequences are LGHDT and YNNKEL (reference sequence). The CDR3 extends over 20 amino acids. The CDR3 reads CASSCIFLHRDRGINQPQHF. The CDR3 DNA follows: TGTGCCAGCAGCTGCATCTTTCTCCACCGGGACAGGGGTATCAATCAGCCCCAGCATTTT.

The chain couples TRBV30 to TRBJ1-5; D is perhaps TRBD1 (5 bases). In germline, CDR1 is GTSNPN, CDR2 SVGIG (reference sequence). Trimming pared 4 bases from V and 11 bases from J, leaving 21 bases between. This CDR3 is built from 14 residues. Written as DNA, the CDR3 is TGTGCCTGGAAACCTGGACACCTTGACGAAGCCCAGCATTTT. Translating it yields CAWKPGHLDEAQHF. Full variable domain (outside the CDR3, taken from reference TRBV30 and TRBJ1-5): SQTIHQWPATLVQPVGSPLSLECTVEGTSNPNLYWYRQAAGRGLQLLFYSVGIGQISSEVPQNLSASRPQDRQFILSSKKLLLSDSGFYLCAWKPGHLDEAQHFGDGTRLSIL.

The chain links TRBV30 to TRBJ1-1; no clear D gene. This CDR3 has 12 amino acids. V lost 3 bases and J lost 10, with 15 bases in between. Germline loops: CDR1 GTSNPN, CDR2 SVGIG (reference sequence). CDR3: CAWRRALRGAFF. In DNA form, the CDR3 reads TGTGCCTGGAGGAGGGCCCTCCGCGGAGCTTTCTTT.

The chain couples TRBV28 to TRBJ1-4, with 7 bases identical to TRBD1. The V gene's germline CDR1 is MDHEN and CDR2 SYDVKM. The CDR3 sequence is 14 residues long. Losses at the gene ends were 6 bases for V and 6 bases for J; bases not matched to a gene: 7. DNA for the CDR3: TGTGCCAGCAGACGTCAGGGGGGCGATGAAAAACTGTTTTTT. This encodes CASRRQGGDEKLFF.